Sequencing of this T cell receptor beta chain was carried out in a study of cytomegalovirus exposure and HLA in healthy donors. Study-level information: Previous work identified 100 million or so unique TCR beta sequences from about 179 million T cells. Study findings and constraints: Immune exposure was documented only through CMV serostatus. Later analysis associated a missense DCLRE1C variant with TCR beta V- and J-gene trimming.

In the case of this clone: Its antigen is undetermined.

The PCR used 60 Vbeta and 13 Jbeta primers. Profiled with immunoSEQ multiplex PCR; TCRdb holds only in-frame clones, not every one. The data contain some 160,000 clones, approximately 81% of them singletons. Sequenced: PBMCs. This receptor was identified in a young man in good health and CMV-seropositive.

The CDR3 loop is CASSLMGQGYEKLFF. The CDR3 coding sequence is TGTGCCAGCAGCTTGATGGGACAGGGGTATGAAAAACTGTTTTTT. This sequence joins TRBV5-4 and TRBJ1-4, with TRBD1 identical over 10 bases. Per germline, CDR1 SGHNT and CDR2 YYREEE (reference sequence). V lost 1 base, J lost 6 bases, and 3 bases stayed unmatched. This CDR3 has 15 amino acids.